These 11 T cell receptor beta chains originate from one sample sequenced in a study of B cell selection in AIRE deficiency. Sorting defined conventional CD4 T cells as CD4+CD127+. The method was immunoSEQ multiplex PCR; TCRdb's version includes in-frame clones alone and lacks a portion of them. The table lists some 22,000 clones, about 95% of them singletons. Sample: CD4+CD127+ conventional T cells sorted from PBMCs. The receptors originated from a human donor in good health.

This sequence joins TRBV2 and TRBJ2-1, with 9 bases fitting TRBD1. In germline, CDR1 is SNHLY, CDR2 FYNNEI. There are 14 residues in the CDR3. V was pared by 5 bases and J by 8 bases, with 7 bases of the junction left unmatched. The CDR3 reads CASSLDRGLDEQFF. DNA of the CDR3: TGTGCCAGCAGTCTGGACAGGGGTCTAGATGAGCAGTTCTTC.

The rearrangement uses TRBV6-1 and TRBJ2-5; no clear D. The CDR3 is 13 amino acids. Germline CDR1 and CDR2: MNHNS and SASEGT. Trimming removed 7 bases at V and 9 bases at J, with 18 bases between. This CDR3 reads CASTPRSLESQYF. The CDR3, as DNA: TGTGCCAGCACTCCCAGGAGCCTGGAGTCCCAGTACTTC.

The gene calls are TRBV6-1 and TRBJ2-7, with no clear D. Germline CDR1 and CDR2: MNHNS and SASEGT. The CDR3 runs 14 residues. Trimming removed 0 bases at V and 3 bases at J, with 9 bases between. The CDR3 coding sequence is TGTGCCAGCAGTGAAGCGCTACTATTCTACGAGCAGTACTTC. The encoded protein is CASSEALLFYEQYF.

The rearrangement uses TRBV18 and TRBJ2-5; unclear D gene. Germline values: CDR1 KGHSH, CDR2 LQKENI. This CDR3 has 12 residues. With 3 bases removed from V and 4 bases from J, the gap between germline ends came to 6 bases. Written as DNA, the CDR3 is TGTGCCAGCTCACCGGTGGGAGAGACCCAGTACTTC. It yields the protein CASSPVGETQYF.

The CDR3 protein is CASSQDTQPQHF. The CDR3 bases are TGTGCCAGCAGTCAGGACACCCAGCCCCAGCATTTT. The chain couples TRBV28 to TRBJ1-5; TRBD1 is a possible D gene (5 bases). This CDR3 contains 12 residues. The germline V gene has CDR1 MDHEN and CDR2 SYDVKM. Trimming pared 5 bases from V and 7 bases from J, leaving 9 bases between.

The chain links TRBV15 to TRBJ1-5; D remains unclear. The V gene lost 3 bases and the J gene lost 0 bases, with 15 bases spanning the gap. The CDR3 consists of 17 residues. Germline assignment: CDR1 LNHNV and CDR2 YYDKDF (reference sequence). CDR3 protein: CATSSPMAQYSNQPQHF. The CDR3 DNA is TGTGCCACCAGCAGCCCCATGGCACAGTATAGCAATCAGCCCCAGCATTTT.

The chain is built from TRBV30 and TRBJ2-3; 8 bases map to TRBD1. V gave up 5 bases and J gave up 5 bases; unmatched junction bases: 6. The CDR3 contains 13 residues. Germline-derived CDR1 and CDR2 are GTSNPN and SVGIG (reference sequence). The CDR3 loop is CAWGIQGVDTQYF. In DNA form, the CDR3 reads TGTGCCTGGGGAATACAGGGGGTAGATACGCAGTATTTT.

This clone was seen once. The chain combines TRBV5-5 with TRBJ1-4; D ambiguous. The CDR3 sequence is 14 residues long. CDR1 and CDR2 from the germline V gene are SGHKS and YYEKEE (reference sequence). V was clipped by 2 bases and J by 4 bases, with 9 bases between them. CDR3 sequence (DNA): TGTGCCAGCAGCTTTTCAGGATTTAATGAAAAACTGTTTTTT. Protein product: CASSFSGFNEKLFF.

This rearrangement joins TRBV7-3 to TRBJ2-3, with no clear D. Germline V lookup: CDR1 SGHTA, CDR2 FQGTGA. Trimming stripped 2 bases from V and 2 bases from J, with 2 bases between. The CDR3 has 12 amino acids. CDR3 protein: CASSLYTDTQYF. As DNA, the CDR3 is TGTGCCAGCAGCTTATACACAGATACGCAGTATTTT.

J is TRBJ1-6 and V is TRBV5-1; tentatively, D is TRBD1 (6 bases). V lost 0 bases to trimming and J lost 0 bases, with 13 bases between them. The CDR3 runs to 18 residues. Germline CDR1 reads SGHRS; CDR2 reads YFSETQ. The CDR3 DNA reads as TGCGCCAGCAGCTTGGGGTATAACAGGGACTCCTATAATTCACCCCTCCACTTT. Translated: CASSLGYNRDSYNSPLHF.

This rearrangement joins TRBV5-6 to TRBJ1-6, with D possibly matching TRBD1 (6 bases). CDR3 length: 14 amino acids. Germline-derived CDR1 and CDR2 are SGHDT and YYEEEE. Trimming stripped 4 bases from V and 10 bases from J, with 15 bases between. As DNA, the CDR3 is TGTGCCAGCAGCGAGGACAGCTTCGACTCACCCCTCCACTTT. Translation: CASSEDSFDSPLHF.